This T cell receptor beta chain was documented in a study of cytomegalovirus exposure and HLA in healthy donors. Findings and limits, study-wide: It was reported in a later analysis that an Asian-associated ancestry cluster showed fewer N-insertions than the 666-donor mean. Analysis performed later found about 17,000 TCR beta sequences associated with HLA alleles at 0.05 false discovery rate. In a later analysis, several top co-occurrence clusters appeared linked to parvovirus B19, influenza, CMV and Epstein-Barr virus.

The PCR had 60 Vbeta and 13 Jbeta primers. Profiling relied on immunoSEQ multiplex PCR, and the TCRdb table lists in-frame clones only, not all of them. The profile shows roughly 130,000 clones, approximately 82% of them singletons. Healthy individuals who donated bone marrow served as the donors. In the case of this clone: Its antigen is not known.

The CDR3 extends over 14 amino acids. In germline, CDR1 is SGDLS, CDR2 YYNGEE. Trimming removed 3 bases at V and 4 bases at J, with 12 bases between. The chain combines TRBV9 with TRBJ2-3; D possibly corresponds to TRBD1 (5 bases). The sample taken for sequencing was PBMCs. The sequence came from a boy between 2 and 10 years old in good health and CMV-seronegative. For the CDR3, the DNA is TGTGCCAGCAGCGCAGGGTCGGCCCCAGATACGCAGTATTTT. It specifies CASSAGSAPDTQYF.